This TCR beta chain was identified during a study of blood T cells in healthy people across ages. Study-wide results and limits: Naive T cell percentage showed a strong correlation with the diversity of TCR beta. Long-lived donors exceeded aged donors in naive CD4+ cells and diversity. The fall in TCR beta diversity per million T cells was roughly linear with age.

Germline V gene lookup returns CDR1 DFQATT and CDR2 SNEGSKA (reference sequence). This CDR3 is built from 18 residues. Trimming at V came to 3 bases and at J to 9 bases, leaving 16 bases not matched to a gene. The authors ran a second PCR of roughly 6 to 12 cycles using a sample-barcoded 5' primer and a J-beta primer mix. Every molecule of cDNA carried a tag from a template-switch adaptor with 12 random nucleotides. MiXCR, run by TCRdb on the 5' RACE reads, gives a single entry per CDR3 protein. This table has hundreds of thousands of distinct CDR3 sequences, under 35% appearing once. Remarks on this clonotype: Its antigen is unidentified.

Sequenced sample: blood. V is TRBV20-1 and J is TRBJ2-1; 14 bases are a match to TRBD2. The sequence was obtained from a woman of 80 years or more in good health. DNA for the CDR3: TGCAGTGCTAGTCCCCCTCCCGGCGGGACTAGCGGGGGAAGTGAGCAGTTCTTC. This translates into CSASPPPGGTSGGSEQFF.